A single sample gave rise to the 11 T cell receptor beta chains below, sequenced in a study of blood T cell repertoires in COVID-19 (dated by TCRdb to the early 2020s). To prepare the library, the immunoSEQ multiplex PCR assay was applied. Sourced from immuneACCESS, this table was stored by TCRdb with only in-frame sequences that have V and J called. A share of the clones is absent; for the studies checked, an unresolved V gene accounts for under half, and the remainder has no known explanation. The sample table holds some 150,000 clones, of which roughly 80% were seen once. The ten largest clones take up roughly 10% of the sample. Material for sequencing was peripheral blood. Receptors originate from a woman older than 75 in a cohort sampled during active or convalescent COVID-19.

The CDR3 loop is CASSPPGLLYSPLHF. The CDR3 DNA sequence: TGTGCCAGCTCCCCGCCAGGGTTATTATATTCACCCCTCCACTTT. The chain combines TRBV18 with TRBJ1-6; D might be TRBD1 (5 bases). Germline V gene sequence: CDR1 KGHSH, CDR2 LQKENI. V was shortened by 6 bases and J by 8 bases, with 17 bases between the two germline ends. This CDR3 spans 15 amino acids.

J is TRBJ1-6 and V is TRBV25-1; 8 bases are a match to TRBD1. Germline CDR1 is MGHDK and CDR2 is SYGVNS. The CDR3 spans 14 residues. J gave up 5 bases and V 3 bases, and 0 bases lay outside the gene matches. The CDR3 DNA sequence: TGTGCCAGCAGTGAGACAGGGGATAATTCACCCCTCCACTTT. Its protein is CASSETGDNSPLHF.

The rearrangement joins TRBV5-4 to TRBJ1-2, with unresolved D. The CDR3 totals 14 residues. Trimming cost V 0 bases and J 8 bases, with 14 bases left between them. Germline V gene sequence: CDR1 SGHNT, CDR2 YYREEE (reference sequence). CDR3: CASSLGTAGRGYTF. The DNA of the CDR3 is TGTGCCAGCAGCTTGGGGACTGCCGGGCGCGGCTACACCTTC.

The chain has TRBV23-1 and TRBJ2-1; 12 bases match TRBD2. TRBV23-1 is identified as an open reading frame with a role that is uncertain. This CDR3 spans 17 amino acids. The ends lost 3 bases at V and 7 bases at J; junction bases unmatched: 10. CDR3 amino acids: CASSQSGLAGPNNEQFF. In DNA form, the CDR3 reads TGCGCCAGCAGTCAGTCCGGACTAGCGGGGCCTAATAATGAGCAGTTCTTC.

The rearrangement joins TRBV9 to TRBJ1-2, with 7 nucleotides matching TRBD1. This CDR3 has 14 residues. V was pared by 7 bases and J by 1 base, with 7 bases of the junction left unmatched. Germline V gene data show CDR1 as SGDLS and CDR2 as YYNGEE. The CDR3 sequence is CASSRGGLNYGYTF. For the CDR3, the DNA is TGTGCCAGCTCTAGAGGGGGCCTTAACTATGGCTACACCTTC. The complete variable domain, with remaining parts taken from reference TRBV9 and TRBJ1-2, reads DSGVTQTPKHLITATGQRVTLRCSPRSGDLSVYWYQQSLDQGLQFLIQYYNGEERAKGNILERFSAQQFPDLHSELNLSSLELGDSALYFCASSRGGLNYGYTFGSGTRLTVV.

The chain carries TRBV27 and TRBJ1-6; D uncertain. Germline lookup yields CDR1 MNHEY and CDR2 SMNVEV (reference sequence). This CDR3 is 14 amino acids long. V was trimmed by 6 bases and J by 8 bases, leaving 14 bases between them. DNA for the CDR3: TGTGCCAGCAGCCGTCAGGCGTCTTATTCACCCCTCCACTTT. It yields the protein CASSRQASYSPLHF.

This clone has only a few counts. The gene calls are TRBV19 and TRBJ2-3, with 7 positions matching TRBD1. After removal of 4 bases from V and 6 bases from J, the junction contained 7 bases not matched to a gene. Germline V gives CDR1 LNHDA, CDR2 SQIVND (reference sequence). The CDR3 runs to 14 residues. The CDR3 reads CASSTVTGVDTQYF. CDR3 sequence (DNA): TGTGCCAGTAGTACCGTCACAGGGGTTGATACGCAGTATTTT.

This chain connects TRBV7-3 to TRBJ2-6; perhaps TRBD2 as D (6 bases). V was trimmed by 1 base and J by 1 base, leaving 14 bases between them. The CDR3 sequence is 18 residues long. The germline gives CDR1 SGHTA, CDR2 FQGTGA. CDR3 in DNA: TGTGCCAGCAGCTTAAATATGGGCGGGGTGTCTGGGGCCAACGTCCTGACTTTC. Amino acid sequence: CASSLNMGGVSGANVLTF.

This chain joins TRBV9 and TRBJ1-1; the D is unclear. Per germline, CDR1 SGDLS and CDR2 YYNGEE. The V end lost 5 bases, the J end lost 7 bases, and 15 bases lay between the germline ends. The CDR3 loop spans 13 amino acids. The CDR3 DNA follows: TGTGCCAGCAGACCCGCCGGGGTTGATGAAGCTTTCTTT. Its translation: CASRPAGVDEAFF.

V is TRBV2 and J is TRBJ1-3; 7 positions match TRBD1. There are 14 residues in the CDR3. V shed 6 bases, J shed 8 bases, and the junction held 10 bases outside the gene matches. The germline V gene encodes CDR1 SNHLY and CDR2 FYNNEI. The CDR3 coding sequence is TGTGCCAGCAGGGGGTATACAGGGGCGGACACCATATATTTT. The encoded protein is CASRGYTGADTIYF.

The rearrangement joins TRBV9 to TRBJ1-2; weak D call: TRBD1 (6 bases). The CDR3 runs to 13 residues. The germline V gene has CDR1 SGDLS and CDR2 YYNGEE. V lost 4 bases and J lost 3, with 10 bases in between. The CDR3 nucleotides are TGTGCCAGCAGCCTCACAGGGTACTATGGCTACACCTTC. Amino acids: CASSLTGYYGYTF. The whole variable domain, remainder taken from reference TRBV9 and TRBJ1-2, is DSGVTQTPKHLITATGQRVTLRCSPRSGDLSVYWYQQSLDQGLQFLIQYYNGEERAKGNILERFSAQQFPDLHSELNLSSLELGDSALYFCASSLTGYYGYTFGSGTRLTVV.